The clone carrying this TCR beta chain has just a few counts. The antigen is not known. The data were taken from a study of T cells after yellow fever vaccination. Germline V gives CDR1 SGHNT, CDR2 YYREEE (reference sequence). The V and J ends lost 6 bases and 0 bases, in that order; junction bases with no gene match: 11. This CDR3 has 17 residues. Whole-study findings and limits: A limited proportion of clonotypes was detected within both the CD4 and CD8 compartments.

TCRdb re-called the 5' RACE reads with MiXCR, one entry per CDR3 protein. The profile shows hundreds of thousands of distinct CDR3 sequences, roughly 13% of them singletons. The chain recombines TRBV5-4 with TRBJ2-1, with 8 bases lining up with TRBD2. Specimen: PBMCs, collected on the day of the yellow fever booster vaccination. The clonotype originates from a man aged 30 to 45 who received the YFV17D yellow fever vaccine. The CDR3 here is CASIDSSGPNSYNEQFF. In DNA, the CDR3 is TGTGCCAGCATTGACTCTAGCGGGCCTAACTCCTACAATGAGCAGTTCTTC.